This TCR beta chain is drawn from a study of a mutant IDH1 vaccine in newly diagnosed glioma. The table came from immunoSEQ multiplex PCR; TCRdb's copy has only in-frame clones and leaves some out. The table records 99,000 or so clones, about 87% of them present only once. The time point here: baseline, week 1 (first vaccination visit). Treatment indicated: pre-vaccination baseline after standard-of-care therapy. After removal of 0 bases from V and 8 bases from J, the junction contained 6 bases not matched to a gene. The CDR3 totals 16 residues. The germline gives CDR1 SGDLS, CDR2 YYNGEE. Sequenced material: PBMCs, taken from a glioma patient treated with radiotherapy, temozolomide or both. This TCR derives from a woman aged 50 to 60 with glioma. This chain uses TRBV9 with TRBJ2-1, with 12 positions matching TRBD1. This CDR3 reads CASSVGGQGAIHEQFF. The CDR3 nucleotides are TGTGCCAGCAGCGTAGGGGGACAGGGGGCAATCCATGAGCAGTTCTTC.